The T cell receptor beta chain under discussion was sequenced for a study of PD-L1 blockade in urothelial cancer. About the research overall: Investigators checked blood 3 weeks (second dose) and 6 weeks after treatment start.

Added to each PCR by spiking were synthetic TCR analog templates. Produced via immunoSEQ multiplex PCR; TCRdb's table is partial and in-frame only. Of 50,000 or so clones listed, 75% to 90% are singletons. Germline loops: CDR1 MDHEN, CDR2 SYDVKM. The CDR3 has 15 amino acids. V lost 5 bases to trimming and J lost 1 base; unmatched junction nucleotides: 3. Source: PBMCs, taken around atezolizumab (anti-PD-L1) treatment. The chain uses TRBV28 and TRBJ2-7; TRBD2 matches at 12 bases. This sequence originates from a man between 60 and 75 years old with urothelial cancer. Here the CDR3 DNA reads TGTGCCAGCAGTCCGACTAGCGGGAGTTCCTACGAGCAGTACTTC. Protein product: CASSPTSGSSYEQYF.